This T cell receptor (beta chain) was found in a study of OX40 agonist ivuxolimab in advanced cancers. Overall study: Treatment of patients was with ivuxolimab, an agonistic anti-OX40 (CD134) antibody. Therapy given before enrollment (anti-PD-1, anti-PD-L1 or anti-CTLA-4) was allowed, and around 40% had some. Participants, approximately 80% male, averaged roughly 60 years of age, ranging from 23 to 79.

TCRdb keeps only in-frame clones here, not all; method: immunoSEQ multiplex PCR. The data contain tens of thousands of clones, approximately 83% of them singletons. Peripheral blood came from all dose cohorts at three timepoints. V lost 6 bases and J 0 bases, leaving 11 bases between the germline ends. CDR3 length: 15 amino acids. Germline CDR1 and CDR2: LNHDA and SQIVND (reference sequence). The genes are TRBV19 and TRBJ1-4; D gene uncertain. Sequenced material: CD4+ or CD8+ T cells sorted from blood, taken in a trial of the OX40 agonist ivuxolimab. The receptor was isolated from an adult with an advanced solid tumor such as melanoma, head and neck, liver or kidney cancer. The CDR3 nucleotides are TGTGCCAGTAGAGGCGGAGTATCAACTAATGAAAAACTGTTTTTT. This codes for CASRGGVSTNEKLFF.